This TCR beta chain derives from a study of OX40 agonist ivuxolimab in advanced cancers. Sequenced by immunoSEQ multiplex PCR; TCRdb stores in-frame clones only, minus some. The sample shows about 58,000 clones, approximately 88% of them seen only once. Between the trimmed V and J ends, which lost 2 bases and 0 bases, there was a span of 14 bases. The CDR3 covers 17 residues. Germline V gene lookup returns CDR1 MNHNS and CDR2 SASEGT. The chain combines TRBV6-1 with TRBJ1-5; D is undetermined. The receptor was isolated from an adult with an advanced solid tumor such as melanoma, head and neck, liver or kidney cancer. Material: CD4+ or CD8+ T cells sorted from blood, obtained in a trial of the OX40 agonist ivuxolimab. The CDR3 DNA follows: TGTGCCAGCAGTGAATTGCCGACATTTTATAGCAATCAGCCCCAGCATTTT. Translated, it gives CASSELPTFYSNQPQHF.